This entry lists 20 T cell receptor beta chains sequenced from one sample in a study of shared clonotypes between healthy human individuals. Libraries were prepared by immunoSEQ multiplex PCR; TCRdb keeps only in-frame clonotypes and omits some of them. The sample comprises 1,400,000 or so clones, around 98.5% of which are singletons, and 0.3% to 0.45% rests with the top ten. The sequenced material came from naive CD4+ T cells sorted from blood. The subset was: CD45RA+ positively selected. The receptors come from a man aged 30-40 years in good health.

The genes are TRBV19 and TRBJ1-2; D remains ambiguous. Between the trimmed V and J ends, which lost 3 bases and 5 bases, there was a span of 10 bases. CDR1 and CDR2 (germline): LNHDA, SQIVND (reference sequence). The CDR3 runs to 13 residues. CDR3 residues: CASSIQATYGYTF. The CDR3 nucleotides are TGTGCCAGTAGTATCCAGGCTACTTATGGCTACACCTTC.

The chain couples TRBV27 to TRBJ2-3; D remains unclear. The germline CDR1 and CDR2 sequences are MNHEY and SMNVEV (reference sequence). There are 16 residues in the CDR3. V was shortened by 6 bases and J by 2 bases, with 18 bases between the two germline ends. The DNA of the CDR3 is TGTGCCAGCAGATATCGCACAAGGCCCTCCACAGATACGCAGTATTTT. It is translated as CASRYRTRPSTDTQYF.

A remark on this clone: Distinct nucleotide sequences in the sample also encode this CDR3. The chain links TRBV14 to TRBJ2-1; tentatively, D is TRBD2 (6 bases). Trimming shortened V by 2 bases and J by 3 bases, and 8 bases separated the two germline ends. Germline V gene lookup returns CDR1 SGHDN and CDR2 FVKESK. CDR3 length equals 14 residues. CDR3 sequence: CASSQPGLYNEQFF. CDR3 DNA: TGTGCCAGCAGCCAACCGGGACTCTACAATGAGCAGTTCTTC.

The V gene is TRBV5-1, the J gene TRBJ1-3; 8 positions agree with TRBD1. The junction had 10 bases not matched to a gene; V was cut back by 7 bases and J by 1 base. Germline CDR1 and CDR2: SGHRS and YFSETQ. CDR3 length: 16 amino acids. The CDR3 here is CASRQGRSSSGNTIYF. The CDR3 coding sequence is TGCGCCAGCCGACAGGGGAGGTCAAGTTCTGGAAACACCATATATTTT.

This chain uses TRBV5-5 with TRBJ2-7; TRBD1 might be the D (6 bases). There are 15 residues in the CDR3. V was cut by 0 bases and J by 0 bases, with 10 bases left in between. The germline CDR1 and CDR2 sequences are SGHKS and YYEKEE (reference sequence). The CDR3 coding sequence is TGTGCCAGCAGCTTGGTTTCAGGGGCCTCCTACGAGCAGTACTTC. It yields the protein CASSLVSGASYEQYF.

The chain carries TRBV6-6 and TRBJ2-7; D gene unclear. Deletions cut 2 bases from V and 0 bases from J, with 8 bases between. The CDR3 spans 14 residues. CDR1 is MNHNY and CDR2 is SVGAGI in the germline V gene (reference sequence). The CDR3 here is CASSYRSASYEQYF. Written as DNA, the CDR3 is TGTGCCAGCAGTTACCGGAGCGCCTCCTACGAGCAGTACTTC.

This clone showed up just once. This chain links TRBV10-1 with TRBJ2-3, with 7 bases fitting TRBD1. This CDR3 is built from 13 residues. CDR1 and CDR2 from the germline V gene are WNHNN and SYGVQD (reference sequence). The junction had 0 bases not matched to a gene; V was cut back by 5 bases and J by 1 base. Here the CDR3 reads CASSTGGTDTQYF. The CDR3 bases are TGCGCCAGCAGTACAGGGGGCACAGATACGCAGTATTTT.

The chain recombines TRBV2 with TRBJ2-1, with D tentatively TRBD2 (5 bases). This CDR3 spans 16 amino acids. Trimming left V 6 bases short and J 0 bases short, with 15 bases between. CDR1 is SNHLY and CDR2 is FYNNEI in the germline V gene. The CDR3 loop is CASSAGRASSYNEQFF. The DNA for the CDR3 is TGTGCCAGCAGCGCCGGGCGGGCCAGCTCCTACAATGAGCAGTTCTTC.

Only one count was recorded for this clone. The J gene is TRBJ2-7, the V gene TRBV5-1; D possibly corresponds to TRBD1 (6 bases). The CDR3 consists of 14 residues. V gave up 4 bases and J gave up 2 bases, with 13 bases separating them. Germline CDR1 reads SGHRS; CDR2 reads YFSETQ. In DNA form, the CDR3 reads TGCGCCAGCAGCAGGCGACAGGCGGCCTACGAGCAGTACTTC. Translated, it gives CASSRRQAAYEQYF.

This chain uses TRBV28 with TRBJ2-2; D remains ambiguous. The CDR3 extends over 15 amino acids. Between the trimmed V and J ends, which lost 2 bases and 1 base, there was a span of 8 bases. The V gene's germline CDR1 is MDHEN and CDR2 SYDVKM. The CDR3 is CASSLLGGNTGELFF. In DNA form, the CDR3 reads TGTGCCAGCAGTTTACTCGGCGGGAACACCGGGGAGCTGTTTTTT.

The J gene is TRBJ2-2, the V gene TRBV4-2; D perhaps matches TRBD1 (6 bases). Trimming took off 0 bases at V and 1 base at J, with 12 bases between the two ends. This CDR3 contains 17 residues. Germline-derived CDR1 and CDR2 are LGHNA and YNFKEQ. CDR3 region: CASSQDQLGQNTGELFF. CDR3 nucleotides: TGTGCCAGCAGCCAAGATCAACTGGGACAGAACACCGGGGAGCTGTTTTTT.

Turning to this clone: Other DNA sequences from this sample encode an identical CDR3 as well. CDR3 in amino acids: CASSLAGGRTDTQYF. The CDR3 bases are TGTGCCAGCAGTTTAGCGGGAGGGCGCACAGATACGCAGTATTTT. This chain uses TRBV28 with TRBJ2-3, with 9 bases identical to TRBD2. CDR1 and CDR2 (germline): MDHEN, SYDVKM. The trim removed 2 bases at V and 1 base at J, leaving 1 base unmatched. The CDR3 is made up of 15 amino acids.

The chain couples TRBV10-3 to TRBJ2-7; D not resolved. This CDR3 spans 12 amino acids. Trimming took off 2 bases at V and 1 base at J, with 3 bases between the two ends. From germline, CDR1 is ENHRY and CDR2 SYGVKD. The CDR3 coding sequence is TGTGCCATCAGTGAGCGGTCCTACGAGCAGTACTTC. Translating it yields CAISERSYEQYF.

The V call is TRBV2, the J call TRBJ2-6; possibly TRBD2 for D (6 bases). Trimming took off 6 bases at V and 0 bases at J, with 9 bases between the two ends. The CDR3 covers 15 residues. Germline loops: CDR1 SNHLY, CDR2 FYNNEI. The CDR3 DNA follows: TGTGCCAGCAGGATGGGGGGCTCTGGGGCCAACGTCCTGACTTTC. Its protein product is CASRMGGSGANVLTF.

This chain joins TRBV28 and TRBJ2-7; TRBD2 matches at 7 bases. Per the germline V gene, CDR1 is MDHEN and CDR2 is SYDVKM. The CDR3 sequence is 16 residues long. Losses at the gene ends were 2 bases for V and 4 bases for J; bases not matched to a gene: 11. This CDR3 reads CASSLDWGGRGYEQYF. The CDR3 nucleotides are TGTGCCAGCAGTTTAGACTGGGGCGGGAGAGGATACGAGCAGTACTTC.

The gene calls are TRBV10-1 and TRBJ2-7; no clear D. Germline values: CDR1 WNHNN, CDR2 SYGVQD (reference sequence). The CDR3 spans 14 residues. V lost 3 bases and J lost 5, with 14 bases in between. Here the CDR3 DNA reads TGCGCCAGCAGTGAAGGAAGAGGTCTGGACGAGCAGTACTTC. Residues: CASSEGRGLDEQYF.

This chain connects TRBV5-1 to TRBJ1-5; D is unresolved. Germline values: CDR1 SGHRS, CDR2 YFSETQ. This CDR3 has 13 amino acids. V lost 0 bases and J lost 6, with 7 bases in between. As DNA, the CDR3 is TGCGCCAGCAGCTTGGCTATGGCTCAGCCCCAGCATTTT. This encodes CASSLAMAQPQHF. Complete variable domain (other parts from reference TRBV5-1 and TRBJ1-5): KAGVTQTPRYLIKTRGQQVTLSCSPISGHRSVSWYQQTPGQGLQFLFEYFSETQRNKGNFPGRFSGRQFSNSRSEMNVSTLELGDSALYLCASSLAMAQPQHFGDGTRLSIL.

This clone was counted a single time. The chain couples TRBV18 to TRBJ2-5, with 7 bases aligning to TRBD1. V dropped 3 bases and J dropped 3; count of bases not matched to a gene: 7. The germline gives CDR1 KGHSH, CDR2 LQKENI. The CDR3 has 15 amino acids. The CDR3 spells CASSPYDRAKETQYF. CDR3 in DNA: TGTGCCAGCTCACCGTACGACAGGGCTAAAGAGACCCAGTACTTC.

The rearrangement links TRBV5-1 to TRBJ2-7, with TRBD2 identical over 7 bases. CDR1 and CDR2 from the germline V gene are SGHRS and YFSETQ. J lost 7 bases, V lost 0 bases, and 10 bases had no gene match. This CDR3 region has 15 residues. CDR3 nucleotide sequence: TGCGCCAGCAGCTTGGAAAGGCGGGAGTCGGATGAGCAGTACTTC. Amino acids: CASSLERRESDEQYF.

This chain uses TRBV7-8 with TRBJ2-1; 9 nucleotides match TRBD1. J was trimmed by 9 bases and V by 5 bases; bases with no gene match: 14. Germline-derived CDR1 and CDR2 are SGHVS and FQNEAQ. This CDR3 has 16 residues. Here the CDR3 DNA reads TGTGCCAGCAGCCTACGTCGGGACGGGACAGGGAGTGAGCAGTTCTTC. This translates into CASSLRRDGTGSEQFF. The full variable domain, in which reference TRBV7-8 and TRBJ2-1 provide the parts outside the CDR3, is GAGVSQSPRYKVAKRGQDVALRCDPISGHVSLFWYQQALGQGPEFLTYFQNEAQLDKSGLPSDRFFAERPEGSVSTLKIQRTQQEDSAVYLCASSLRRDGTGSEQFFGPGTRLTVL.